Given below is one T cell receptor beta chain in context. The antigen remains undetermined. The data derive from a study of cytomegalovirus exposure and HLA in healthy donors. Study-level information: The study's early data release held approximately 91 million unique TCRs from HLA-typed donors. The study, taken as a whole, reports: Sequencing depth across donors, presence/absence analyses assumed, was roughly uniform.

Germline V gene sequence: CDR1 MNHNS, CDR2 SASEGT. With 1 base clipped from V and 4 bases from J, the junction kept 3 bases outside the gene matches. The length of the CDR3 is 16 residues. The PCR contained 60 Vbeta and 13 Jbeta primers. Profiled with immunoSEQ multiplex PCR; TCRdb holds only in-frame clones, not every one. The top ten clones hold about 16% of a sample with about 120,000 clones, 60% to 80% of them seen once. The sequenced sample consisted of PBMCs. This clonotype was sampled from a man in his fifties or sixties in good health and CMV-seropositive. This chain links TRBV6-1 with TRBJ2-2; 10 nucleotides align to TRBD2. This chain's CDR3 is CASSEGSSGGTGELFF. As DNA, the CDR3 is TGTGCCAGCAGTGAAGGGTCTAGCGGGGGCACCGGGGAGCTGTTTTTT.